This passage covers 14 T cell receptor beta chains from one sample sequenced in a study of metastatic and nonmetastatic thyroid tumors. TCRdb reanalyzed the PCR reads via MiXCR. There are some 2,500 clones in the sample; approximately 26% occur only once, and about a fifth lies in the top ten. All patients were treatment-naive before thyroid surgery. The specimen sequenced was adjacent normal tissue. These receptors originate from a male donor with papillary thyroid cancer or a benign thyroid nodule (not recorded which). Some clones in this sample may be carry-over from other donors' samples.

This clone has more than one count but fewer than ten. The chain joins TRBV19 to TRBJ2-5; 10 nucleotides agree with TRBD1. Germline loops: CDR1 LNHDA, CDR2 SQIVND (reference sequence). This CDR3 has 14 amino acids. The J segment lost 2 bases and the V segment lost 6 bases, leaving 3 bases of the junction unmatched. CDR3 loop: CASSRQGAQETQYF. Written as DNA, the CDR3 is TGTGCCAGTAGCAGACAGGGGGCTCAAGAGACCCAGTACTTC.

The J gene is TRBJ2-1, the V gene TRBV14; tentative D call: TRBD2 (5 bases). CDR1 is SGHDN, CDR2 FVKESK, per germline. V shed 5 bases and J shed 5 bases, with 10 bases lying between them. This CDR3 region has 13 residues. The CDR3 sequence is CASSSLANNEQFF. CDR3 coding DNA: TGTGCCAGCAGCTCCCTAGCTAACAATGAGCAGTTCTTC.

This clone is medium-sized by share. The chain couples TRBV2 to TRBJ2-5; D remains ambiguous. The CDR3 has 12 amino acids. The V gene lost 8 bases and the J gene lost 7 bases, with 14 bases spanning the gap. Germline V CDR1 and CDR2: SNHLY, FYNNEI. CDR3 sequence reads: CASQATKGTQYF. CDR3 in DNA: TGTGCCAGCCAGGCTACCAAGGGGACCCAGTACTTC. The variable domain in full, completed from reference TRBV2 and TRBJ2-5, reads EPEVTQTPSHQVTQMGQEVILRCVPISNHLYFYWYRQILGQKVEFLVSFYNNEISEKSEIFDDQFSVERPDGSNFTLKIRSTKLEDSAMYFCASQATKGTQYFGPGTRLLVL.

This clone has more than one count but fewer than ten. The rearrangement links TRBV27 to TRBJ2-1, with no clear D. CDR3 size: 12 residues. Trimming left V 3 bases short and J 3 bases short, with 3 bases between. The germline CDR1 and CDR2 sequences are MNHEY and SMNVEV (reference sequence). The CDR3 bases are TGTGCCAGCAGTTTGGGCTACAATGAGCAGTTCTTC. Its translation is CASSLGYNEQFF.

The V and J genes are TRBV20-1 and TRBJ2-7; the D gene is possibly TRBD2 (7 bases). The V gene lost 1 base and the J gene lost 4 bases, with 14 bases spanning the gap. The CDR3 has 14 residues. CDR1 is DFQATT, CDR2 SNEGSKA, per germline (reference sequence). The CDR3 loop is CSARVGGRGYEQYF. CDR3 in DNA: TGCAGTGCTAGAGTTGGGGGGAGGGGGTACGAGCAGTACTTC.

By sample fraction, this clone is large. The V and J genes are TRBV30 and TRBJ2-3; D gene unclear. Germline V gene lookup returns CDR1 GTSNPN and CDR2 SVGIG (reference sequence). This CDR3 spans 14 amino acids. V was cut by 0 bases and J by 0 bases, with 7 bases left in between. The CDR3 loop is CAWSVWGSTDTQYF. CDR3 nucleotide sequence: TGTGCCTGGAGTGTTTGGGGTAGCACAGATACGCAGTATTTT. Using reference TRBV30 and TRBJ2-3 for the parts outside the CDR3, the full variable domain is SQTIHQWPATLVQPVGSPLSLECTVEGTSNPNLYWYRQAAGRGLQLLFYSVGIGQISSEVPQNLSASRPQDRQFILSSKKLLLSDSGFYLCAWSVWGSTDTQYFGPGTRLTVL.

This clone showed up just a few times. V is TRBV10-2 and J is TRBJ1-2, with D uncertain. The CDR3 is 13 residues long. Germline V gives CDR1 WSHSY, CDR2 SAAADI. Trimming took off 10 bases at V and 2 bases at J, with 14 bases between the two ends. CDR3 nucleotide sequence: TGCGCCACCAAGCCGGGAGGGAACTATGGCTACACCTTC. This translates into CATKPGGNYGYTF.

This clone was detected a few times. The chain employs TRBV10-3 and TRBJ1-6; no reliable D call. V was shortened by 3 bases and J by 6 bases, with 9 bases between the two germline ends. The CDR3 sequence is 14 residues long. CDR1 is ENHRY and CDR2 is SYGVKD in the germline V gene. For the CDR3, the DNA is TGTGCCATCAGTGATCCCACACGTAATTCACCCCTCCACTTT. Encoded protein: CAISDPTRNSPLHF.

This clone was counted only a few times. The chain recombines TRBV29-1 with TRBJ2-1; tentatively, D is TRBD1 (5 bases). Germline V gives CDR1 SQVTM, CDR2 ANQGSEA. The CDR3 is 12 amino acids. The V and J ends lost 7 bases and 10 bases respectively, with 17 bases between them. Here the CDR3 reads CSGLTVAQEQFF. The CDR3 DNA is TGCAGCGGCCTGACAGTGGCGCAGGAGCAGTTCTTC.

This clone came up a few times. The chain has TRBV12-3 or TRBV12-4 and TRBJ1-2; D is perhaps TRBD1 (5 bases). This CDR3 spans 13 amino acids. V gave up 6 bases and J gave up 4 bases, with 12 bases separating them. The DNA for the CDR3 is TGTGCCAGCAGCCAAGACAGCCCCTATGGCTACACCTTC. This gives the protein CASSQDSPYGYTF.

CDR3 DNA sequence: TGTGCCAGCAGTTTGGCGTATTCACCCCTCCACTTT. This sequence encodes CASSLAYSPLHF. This sequence joins TRBV28 and TRBJ1-6; no clear D. The CDR3 is 12 amino acids. Trimming removed 3 bases at V and 8 bases at J, with 5 bases between. The germline V gene has CDR1 MDHEN and CDR2 SYDVKM.

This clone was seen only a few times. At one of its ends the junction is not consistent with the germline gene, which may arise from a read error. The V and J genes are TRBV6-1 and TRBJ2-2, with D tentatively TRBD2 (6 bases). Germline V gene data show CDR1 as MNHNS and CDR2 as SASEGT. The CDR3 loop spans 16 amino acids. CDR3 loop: CASSPPRDRRAGELSF. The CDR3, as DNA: TGTGCCAGCAGTCCACCGCGGGATCGAAGGGCCGGGGAGCTGTCTTTT.

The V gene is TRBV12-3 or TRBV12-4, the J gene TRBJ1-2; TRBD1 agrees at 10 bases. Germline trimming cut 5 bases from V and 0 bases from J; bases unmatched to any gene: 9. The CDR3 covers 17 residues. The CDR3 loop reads CASSRRDRGTSNYGYTF. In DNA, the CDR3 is TGTGCCAGCAGTAGGAGGGACAGGGGAACTTCTAACTATGGCTACACCTTC.

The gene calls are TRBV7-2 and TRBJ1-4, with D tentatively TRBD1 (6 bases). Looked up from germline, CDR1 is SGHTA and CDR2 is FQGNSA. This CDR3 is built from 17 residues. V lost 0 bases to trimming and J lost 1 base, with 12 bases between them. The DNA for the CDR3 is TGTGCCAGCAGCTTAGCCAGGGGTCGAGGAACTAATGAAAAACTGTTTTTT. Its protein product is CASSLARGRGTNEKLFF.